This passage covers 23 T cell receptor beta chains from one sample sequenced in a study of vaccination effects on CD4 cells after COVID-19. The method was immunoSEQ multiplex PCR; TCRdb's version includes in-frame clones alone and lacks a portion of them. The sample lists 45,000 to 60,000 clones, roughly two thirds occurring once. The antigens these receptors bind are not known. It was after approximately 11 days of culture that CD4+ T cells were isolated. Each participant was given two doses of one vaccine (BNT162b2 or mRNA-1273). Sequenced here: CD4+ T cells from PBMCs cultured without peptide, sampled after COVID-19 vaccination. The receptors shown here come from a human donor who received a COVID-19 vaccine.

The chain uses TRBV9 and TRBJ2-1; D is uncertain. Trimming took 0 bases from V and 7 from J, leaving 8 bases between them. The CDR3 is 13 amino acids. The germline V gene encodes CDR1 SGDLS and CDR2 YYNGEE. In nucleotides, the CDR3 is TGTGCCAGCAGCGTAGTGTTCCGGAATGAGCAGTTCTTC. Protein product: CASSVVFRNEQFF.

The genes are TRBV15 and TRBJ2-1; TRBD2 might be the D (6 bases). The CDR3 consists of 14 residues. CDR1 LNHNV and CDR2 YYDKDF come from the germline V gene (reference sequence). Trimming shortened V by 0 bases and J by 6 bases, and 9 bases separated the two germline ends. CDR3 sequence (DNA): TGTGCCACCAGCAGAGATGGCGGGATCAATGAGCAGTTCTTC. Its translation is CATSRDGGINEQFF. The whole variable domain, filled in from reference TRBV15 and TRBJ2-1, reads DAMVIQNPRYQVTQFGKPVTLSCSQTLNHNVMYWYQQKSSQAPKLLFHYYDKDFNNEADTPDNFQSRRPNTSFCFLDIRSPGLGDTAMYLCATSRDGGINEQFFGPGTRLTVL.

CDR3 coding DNA: TGTGCCAGCAGGGGACTAGCGGGAGGAGGATCCTACACCGGGGAGCTGTTTTTT. It translates to CASRGLAGGGSYTGELFF. The chain is built from TRBV11-2 and TRBJ2-2, with 15 bases fitting TRBD2. CDR3 length equals 18 residues. Germline V lookup: CDR1 SGHAT, CDR2 FQNNGV. With 6 bases clipped from V and 3 bases from J, the junction kept 8 bases outside the gene matches.

This clone was observed a handful of times. This rearrangement joins TRBV3-1 (or the pseudogene TRBV3-2) to TRBJ1-5; 9 bases agree with TRBD1. This CDR3 region has 14 residues. Germline CDR1 reads LGHDT; CDR2 reads YNNKEL (reference sequence). Trimming took 1 base from V and 5 from J; bases not matched to a gene: 0. CDR3 loop: CASSQGTGDQPQHF. The CDR3 region has the DNA TGTGCCAGCAGCCAAGGGACAGGGGATCAGCCCCAGCATTTT.

The chain uses TRBV6-6 and TRBJ2-3; the D is unclear. This CDR3 is built from 17 residues. V lost 5 bases to trimming and J lost 2 bases, with 20 bases between them. CDR1 and CDR2 from the germline V gene are MNHNY and SVGAGI (reference sequence). DNA of the CDR3: TGTGCCAGCAGTCCCCTCTTTAGTGGTGAAGACACAGATACGCAGTATTTT. Residues: CASSPLFSGEDTDTQYF.

The chain links TRBV7-9 to TRBJ2-5; no definite D call. CDR1 and CDR2 from the germline V gene are SEHNR and FQNEAQ (reference sequence). The CDR3 is made up of 14 amino acids. Trimming shortened V by 0 bases and J by 5 bases, and 10 bases separated the two germline ends. The CDR3 sequence: CASSLALRAETQYF. CDR3 nucleotides: TGTGCCAGCAGCTTAGCGTTGCGCGCGGAGACCCAGTACTTC. The full variable domain, rest sourced from reference TRBV7-9 and TRBJ2-5, is DTGVSQNPRHKITKRGQNVTFRCDPISEHNRLYWYRQTLGQGPEFLTYFQNEAQLEKSRLLSDRFSAERPKGSFSTLEIQRTEQGDSAMYLCASSLALRAETQYFGPGTRLLVL.

The chain is built from TRBV18 and TRBJ2-4, with D perhaps TRBD2 (6 bases). V dropped 3 bases and J dropped 5 bases, with 11 bases sitting between them. Germline V lookup: CDR1 KGHSH, CDR2 LQKENI. The CDR3 extends over 14 amino acids. Here the CDR3 reads CASSPGREENIQYF. The DNA for the CDR3 is TGTGCCAGCTCACCTGGCAGGGAGGAAAACATTCAGTACTTC.

J is TRBJ1-6 and V is TRBV5-1; no clear D gene. Germline CDR1 is SGHRS and CDR2 is YFSETQ. The CDR3 loop spans 15 amino acids. The germline V and J ends were trimmed by 0 bases and 9 bases, with 13 bases remaining between them. CDR3 DNA sequence: TGCGCCAGCAGCTTGGAGGGTGACTTGACTTCACCCCTCCACTTT. Translated, it gives CASSLEGDLTSPLHF.

This chain uses TRBV18 with TRBJ2-7; D tentatively fits TRBD1 or TRBD2 (5 bases each). Germline loops: CDR1 KGHSH, CDR2 LQKENI. The CDR3 is 16 amino acids. Trimming took 3 bases from V and 3 from J, leaving 18 bases between them. The DNA of the CDR3 is TGTGCCAGCTCACCTGCACGTGGGCCTGGGGGCTACGAGCAGTACTTC. Protein sequence: CASSPARGPGGYEQYF.

In the case of this clone: This sample includes further DNA sequences coding for the same CDR3. The rearrangement links TRBV27 to TRBJ2-1; 13 nucleotides match TRBD2. The V gene's germline CDR1 is MNHEY and CDR2 SMNVEV (reference sequence). The CDR3 is 15 residues long. V lost 6 bases to trimming and J lost 5 bases; unmatched junction nucleotides: 4. DNA for the CDR3: TGTGCCAGCAGACTAGCGGGAGGGAAAAACAATGAGCAGTTCTTC. This gives the protein CASRLAGGKNNEQFF.

The chain couples TRBV11-2 to TRBJ1-4, with TRBD1 matching 7 bases. V dropped 0 bases and J dropped 8; count of bases not matched to a gene: 3. The CDR3 is made up of 14 amino acids. Germline CDR1 and CDR2: SGHAT and FQNNGV. CDR3 DNA sequence: TGTGCCAGCAGCTTAGACAGGGGGAGCGAAAAACTGTTTTTT. Protein product: CASSLDRGSEKLFF.

The V and J genes are TRBV19 and TRBJ2-7; TRBD2 aligns across 11 bases. The germline CDR1 and CDR2 sequences are LNHDA and SQIVND (reference sequence). V lost 5 bases and J lost 6; bases outside the gene matches: 9. This CDR3 is 15 amino acids long. The CDR3 protein is CASSPTTSGVFEQYF. CDR3 sequence (DNA): TGTGCCAGTAGTCCGACGACTAGCGGGGTTTTCGAGCAGTACTTC.

V gene TRBV5-4 combines with J gene TRBJ2-1; TRBD2 matches 8 bases. The CDR3 is 15 amino acids. J gave up 7 bases and V 0 bases, and 6 bases lay outside the gene matches. Germline V CDR1 and CDR2: SGHNT, YYREEE (reference sequence). For the CDR3, the DNA is TGTGCCAGCAGCTTGGGGGACGGGAGGGCTAATGAGCAGTTCTTC. Encoded protein: CASSLGDGRANEQFF.

This clone was observed a handful of times. CDR3 nucleotides: TGTGCCAGCAGTTCCGGACAGGGGGTGCTTTTTGGCTACACCTTC. Its translation is CASSSGQGVLFGYTF. J is TRBJ1-2 and V is TRBV7-2, with TRBD1 matching 10 bases. V dropped 6 bases and J dropped 7; count of bases not matched to a gene: 11. Germline V gives CDR1 SGHTA, CDR2 FQGNSA. The CDR3 spans 15 residues.

V gene TRBV7-2 combines with J gene TRBJ2-5, with 12 bases fitting TRBD2. This CDR3 contains 18 residues. J lost 1 base, V lost 5 bases, and 11 bases had no gene match. The V gene's germline CDR1 is SGHTA and CDR2 FQGNSA. The CDR3, as DNA: TGTGCCAGCAGCGCCGGGACAAGACTAGCGGGGGCCCAAGAGACCCAGTACTTC. Amino acid sequence: CASSAGTRLAGAQETQYF. Drawing the rest from reference TRBV7-2 and TRBJ2-5, the complete variable domain is GAGVSQSPSNKVTEKGKDVELRCDPISGHTALYWYRQSLGQGLEFLIYFQGNSAPDKSGLPSDRFSAERTGGSVSTLTIQRTQQEDSAVYLCASSAGTRLAGAQETQYFGPGTRLLVL.

J is TRBJ2-1 and V is TRBV5-1; D possibly corresponds to TRBD1 (9 bases). V lost 4 bases to trimming and J lost 6 bases, with 26 bases between them. The CDR3 sequence is 18 residues long. Germline loops: CDR1 SGHRS, CDR2 YFSETQ. The CDR3 nucleotides are TGCGCCAGCAGCACTCAGACAGGGGGAGCGGGAGTAGCCAATGAGCAGTTCTTC. Translated, it gives CASSTQTGGAGVANEQFF.

This chain's CDR3 is CASSRTSGTDTQYF. For the CDR3, the DNA is TGTGCCAGCAGTAGGACTAGCGGGACAGATACGCAGTATTTT. The J gene is TRBJ2-3, the V gene TRBV7-9, with TRBD2 identical over 11 bases. V was clipped by 6 bases and J by 3 bases; unmatched bases: 2. There are 14 residues in the CDR3. The V gene's germline CDR1 is SEHNR and CDR2 FQNEAQ (reference sequence).

There are a few counts of this clone. The chain uses TRBV7-8 and TRBJ1-1; 8 nucleotides agree with TRBD1. V shed 5 bases and J 1 base; nucleotides not matched to a gene: 6. The germline V gene has CDR1 SGHVS and CDR2 FQNEAQ. There are 15 residues in the CDR3. The CDR3 DNA follows: TGTGCCAGCAGCCGAGACAGGGGCGAGAACACTGAAGCTTTCTTT. Its translation: CASSRDRGENTEAFF.

This rearrangement joins TRBV4-1 to TRBJ1-5; D unclear. This CDR3 is 16 amino acids long. V lost 1 base and J lost 4, with 14 bases in between. CDR1 and CDR2 from the germline V gene are MGHRA and YSYEKL. As DNA, the CDR3 is TGCGCCAGCAGCCAAGCGTGGGAAGGGAGGAATCAGCCCCAGCATTTT. Its translation: CASSQAWEGRNQPQHF.

V usage is TRBV6-5 and J usage is TRBJ1-2; the D gene is possibly TRBD1 (5 bases). Per the germline V gene, CDR1 is MNHEY and CDR2 is SVGAGI. V gave up 4 bases and J gave up 2 bases, with 8 bases separating them. The CDR3 has 13 residues. DNA for the CDR3: TGTGCCAGCAGTTCGGCAGGGAACTATGGCTACACCTTC. This sequence encodes CASSSAGNYGYTF.

The rearrangement uses TRBV7-9 and TRBJ2-7; 9 bases match TRBD1. V dropped 0 bases and J dropped 3; count of bases not matched to a gene: 0. CDR1 SEHNR and CDR2 FQNEAQ come from the germline V gene (reference sequence). The CDR3 spans 14 residues. The CDR3 loop is CASSLAGQGYEQYF. The CDR3 region has the DNA TGTGCCAGCAGCTTAGCGGGACAGGGCTACGAGCAGTACTTC.

This clone has only one observation. CDR3 protein: CASSLSGRQTQYF. CDR3 nucleotide sequence: TGTGCCAGCAGCTTGAGCGGGCGACAGACCCAGTACTTC. The chain is built from TRBV5-4 and TRBJ2-5; perhaps TRBD2 as D (6 bases). This CDR3 has 13 residues. Germline loops: CDR1 SGHNT, CDR2 YYREEE (reference sequence). The V end lost 1 base, the J end lost 6 bases, and 10 bases lay between the germline ends.

The chain has TRBV5-1 and TRBJ2-5; 9 bases align to TRBD1. CDR1 is SGHRS and CDR2 is YFSETQ in the germline V gene. This CDR3 has 15 amino acids. The junction had 9 bases not matched to a gene; V was cut back by 0 bases and J by 9 bases. CDR3 in amino acids: CASSLAETGGPPQYF. The CDR3 DNA follows: TGCGCCAGCAGCTTGGCCGAGACAGGGGGTCCCCCCCAGTACTTC.